A single sample is the source of the 27 T cell receptor beta chains below, sequenced in a study of cytomegalovirus exposure and HLA in healthy donors. PCR involved 60 Vbeta and 13 Jbeta primers. The data were produced by immunoSEQ multiplex PCR, yet TCRdb's version contains in-frame clones alone and is incomplete. The data hold some 52,000 clones, with 73% observed a single time. The sample was PBMCs. Receptor source: a man between 18 and 29 years old in good health and CMV-seronegative.

This rearrangement joins TRBV7-6 to TRBJ2-2; 8 nucleotides match TRBD1. The ends lost 1 base at V and 13 bases at J; junction bases unmatched: 17. Germline assignment: CDR1 SGHVS and CDR2 FNYEAQ. This CDR3 has 17 amino acids. For the CDR3, the DNA is TGTGCCAGCAGCTTAGTGTTGGACAGGGAAAGGTCCGGTACGCTGTTTTTT. It specifies CASSLVLDRERSGTLFF.

The chain uses TRBV18 and TRBJ2-7; D unclear. The CDR3 is 12 amino acids. Germline V gene sequence: CDR1 KGHSH, CDR2 LQKENI. Deletions cut 5 bases from V and 3 bases from J, with 8 bases between. CDR3 DNA sequence: TGTGCCAGCTCATCAGAGGACTACGAGCAGTACTTC. It translates to CASSSEDYEQYF.

The chain combines TRBV4-2 with TRBJ2-7; D remains unclear. CDR3 length equals 12 residues. Looked up from germline, CDR1 is LGHNA and CDR2 is YNFKEQ. With 4 bases removed from V and 1 base from J, the gap between germline ends came to 5 bases. CDR3 amino acids: CASSPSSYEQYF. The CDR3 DNA sequence: TGTGCCAGCAGCCCCTCGTCCTACGAGCAGTACTTC.

This chain links TRBV9 with TRBJ1-1; D is ambiguous. V lost 4 bases to trimming and J lost 3 bases, with 16 bases between them. Germline V gene sequence: CDR1 SGDLS, CDR2 YYNGEE. The CDR3 runs 15 residues. The CDR3 coding sequence is TGTGCCAGCAGCCCAGGAGGCGGGTGGGACACTGAAGCTTTCTTT. It encodes CASSPGGGWDTEAFF.

This chain joins TRBV28 and TRBJ1-2; D is possibly TRBD1 (5 bases). Between the trimmed V and J ends, which lost 3 bases and 7 bases, there was a span of 18 bases. Per the germline V gene, CDR1 is MDHEN and CDR2 is SYDVKM. CDR3 length: 15 amino acids. The CDR3 DNA is TGTGCCAGCAGTTTGGCAGGGTCGCCCTCCTTTGGCTACACCTTC. It translates to CASSLAGSPSFGYTF.

V is TRBV5-1 and J is TRBJ1-2; D uncertain. The CDR3 contains 15 residues. Trimming stripped 0 bases from V and 7 bases from J, with 16 bases between. Germline assignment: CDR1 SGHRS and CDR2 YFSETQ. The CDR3 bases are TGCGCCAGCAGCTTGGAAGGGCCCGGGAGAAGTGGCTACACCTTC. This translates into CASSLEGPGRSGYTF.

This clone was found a few times. This chain uses TRBV2 with TRBJ1-2, with D unresolved. This CDR3 region has 13 residues. Germline V gene lookup returns CDR1 SNHLY and CDR2 FYNNEI. V dropped 3 bases and J dropped 2 bases, with 7 bases sitting between them. CDR3 in amino acids: CASSEEGNYGYTF. DNA of the CDR3: TGTGCCAGCAGTGAGGAGGGAAACTATGGCTACACCTTC.

This chain uses TRBV4-3 with TRBJ1-1; 7 bases match TRBD1. The CDR3 has 13 amino acids. Germline CDR1 LGHNA, CDR2 YSLEER. V lost 4 bases, J lost 1 base, and 0 bases stayed unmatched. In DNA form, the CDR3 reads TGCGCCAGCAGCCGGGACAGGAACACTGAAGCTTTCTTT. Translating it yields CASSRDRNTEAFF.

In this sample, this clone turned up a few times. This chain connects TRBV27 to TRBJ2-7, with D perhaps TRBD1 (6 bases). Germline CDR1 is MNHEY and CDR2 is SMNVEV (reference sequence). Trimming took off 6 bases at V and 6 bases at J, with 18 bases between the two ends. This CDR3 spans 14 amino acids. The CDR3 reads CASRSLGAGGEQYF. The CDR3 bases are TGTGCCAGCAGGTCGTTGGGGGCTGGCGGCGAGCAGTACTTC.

The chain has TRBV4-3 and TRBJ1-1; D not certain. Germline V lookup: CDR1 LGHNA, CDR2 YSLEER. The V end lost 0 bases, the J end lost 2 bases, and 4 bases lay between the germline ends. This CDR3 spans 13 amino acids. The CDR3 loop is CASSQDPNTEAFF. Written as DNA, the CDR3 is TGCGCCAGCAGCCAAGATCCAAACACTGAAGCTTTCTTT.

The chain joins TRBV28 to TRBJ2-7; unclear D gene. V was shortened by 3 bases and J by 6 bases, with 6 bases between the two germline ends. The germline V gene encodes CDR1 MDHEN and CDR2 SYDVKM. The CDR3 loop spans 11 amino acids. Here the CDR3 DNA reads TGTGCCAGCAGTTTCATCGGCGAGCAGTACTTC. Protein sequence: CASSFIGEQYF.

This chain links TRBV29-1 with TRBJ2-7; D is perhaps TRBD2 (6 bases). The germline V gene encodes CDR1 SQVTM and CDR2 ANQGSEA. V was pared by 0 bases and J by 3 bases, with 6 bases between. The CDR3 sequence is 12 residues long. The CDR3 DNA is TGCAGCGTTGAAGAGGAGGGCTACGAGCAGTACTTC. Encoded protein: CSVEEEGYEQYF.

The chain carries TRBV4-1 and TRBJ2-7, with TRBD1 matching over 9 bases. Germline V gene sequence: CDR1 MGHRA, CDR2 YSYEKL. V lost 4 bases to trimming and J lost 4 bases; unmatched junction nucleotides: 11. The CDR3 is 16 amino acids. CDR3: CASSRPRGTGPYEQYF. The CDR3 DNA reads as TGCGCCAGCAGCCGCCCCAGGGGGACAGGGCCTTACGAGCAGTACTTC.

The chain recombines TRBV6-5 with TRBJ2-1; TRBD1 matches at 9 bases. The ends lost 1 base at V and 9 bases at J; junction bases unmatched: 4. Per germline, CDR1 MNHEY and CDR2 SVGAGI. The CDR3 contains 14 residues. CDR3 nucleotide sequence: TGTGCCAGCAGTTACTGGCAGACAGGGGGTGAGCAGTTCTTC. Translating gives CASSYWQTGGEQFF.

The V gene is TRBV30, the J gene TRBJ1-2; D remains ambiguous. Trimming took off 2 bases at V and 1 base at J, with 5 bases between the two ends. This CDR3 is built from 12 residues. The germline V gene has CDR1 GTSNPN and CDR2 SVGIG (reference sequence). CDR3 sequence reads: CAWSRSNYGYTF. In DNA form, the CDR3 reads TGTGCCTGGAGTAGGAGTAACTATGGCTACACCTTC.

The genes are TRBV5-4 and TRBJ1-6, with 8 bases aligning to TRBD1. The CDR3 contains 15 residues. Germline lookup yields CDR1 SGHNT and CDR2 YYREEE (reference sequence). V gave up 4 bases and J gave up 9 bases; unmatched junction bases: 9. The CDR3 is CASSVITGGGSPLHF. DNA of the CDR3: TGTGCCAGCAGCGTCATAACAGGGGGAGGTTCACCCCTCCACTTT.

CDR3 sequence reads: CASSPTWGRGTEAFF. The DNA for the CDR3 is TGTGCCAGCTCACCAACGTGGGGTAGGGGCACTGAAGCTTTCTTT. V gene TRBV18 combines with J gene TRBJ1-1; perhaps TRBD1 as D (5 bases). The germline V gene has CDR1 KGHSH and CDR2 LQKENI. The CDR3 is 15 residues long. V was shortened by 2 bases and J by 4 bases, with 14 bases between the two germline ends.

About this clone itself: Other nucleotide sequences from this sample produce the same CDR3. This chain uses TRBV20-1 with TRBJ2-7, with TRBD2 as a possible D gene (6 bases). The CDR3 contains 11 residues. CDR1 is DFQATT, CDR2 SNEGSKA, per germline (reference sequence). The ends were cut back, 3 bases at V and 3 bases at J, with 6 bases in the middle. CDR3: CSARGGYEQYF. The CDR3 bases are TGCAGTGCTAGGGGGGGCTACGAGCAGTACTTC.

V is TRBV18 and J is TRBJ1-5; the match to TRBD1 covers 12 bases. After removal of 6 bases from V and 6 bases from J, the junction contained 6 bases not matched to a gene. CDR1 KGHSH and CDR2 LQKENI come from the germline V gene. CDR3 length: 15 amino acids. DNA for the CDR3: TGTGCCAGCTCCCAGGGACAGGGGGCGGGTCAGCCCCAGCATTTT. This encodes CASSQGQGAGQPQHF.

This clone has more than one count but fewer than ten. This chain links TRBV25-1 with TRBJ2-3; D call uncertain. Germline V gene data show CDR1 as MGHDK and CDR2 as SYGVNS. The CDR3 contains 11 residues. V lost 6 bases and J lost 2, with 3 bases in between. CDR3 DNA: TGTGCCAGCAGCGTCACAGATACGCAGTATTTT. Protein product: CASSVTDTQYF.

J is TRBJ2-7 and V is TRBV6-5, with a tentative D call TRBD2 (6 bases). The CDR3 is 14 amino acids. Deletions cut 0 bases from V and 7 bases from J, with 13 bases between. The germline V gene encodes CDR1 MNHEY and CDR2 SVGAGI. The CDR3 loop reads CASSYSRLAWEQYF. CDR3 sequence (DNA): TGTGCCAGCAGTTACTCCCGGCTAGCGTGGGAGCAGTACTTC.

The chain's CDR3 is CASSFGQVFGTEAFF. CDR3 nucleotides: TGTGCCAGCAGCTTCGGTCAAGTCTTCGGTACTGAAGCTTTCTTT. The rearrangement uses TRBV5-4 and TRBJ1-1; D not resolved. The CDR3 consists of 15 residues. The germline V gene has CDR1 SGHNT and CDR2 YYREEE (reference sequence). V was shortened by 2 bases and J by 5 bases, with 16 bases between the two germline ends.

V usage is TRBV4-2 and J usage is TRBJ2-1, with D tentatively TRBD2 (6 bases). The CDR3 contains 17 residues. From germline, CDR1 is LGHNA and CDR2 YNFKEQ. Deletions cut 1 base from V and 0 bases from J, with 13 bases between. The CDR3 here is CASSQALTGSSYNEQFF. The CDR3 bases are TGTGCCAGCAGCCAAGCGCTCACCGGGAGCTCCTACAATGAGCAGTTCTTC.

The V gene is TRBV29-1, the J gene TRBJ2-7, with D hard to call. The germline CDR1 and CDR2 sequences are SQVTM and ANQGSEA. The CDR3 runs 12 residues. Trimming removed 0 bases from V and 7 bases from J, with 10 bases in between. The CDR3 coding sequence is TGCAGCGTTGAAGAGGGCCGTAGGGAGCAGTACTTC. Translating it yields CSVEEGRREQYF.

V usage is TRBV7-8 and J usage is TRBJ1-1; D might be TRBD1 (5 bases). Germline V gives CDR1 SGHVS, CDR2 FQNEAQ. The CDR3 spans 18 residues. V was shortened by 3 bases and J by 3 bases, with 23 bases between the two germline ends. This CDR3 is CASSFQLAGGGEDTEAFF. The CDR3 nucleotides are TGTGCCAGCAGCTTTCAATTGGCGGGGGGTGGGGAGGACACTGAAGCTTTCTTT.

This clone was recorded a few times. This chain connects TRBV28 to TRBJ2-1; possibly TRBD2 for D (5 bases). CDR3 length equals 15 residues. Germline values: CDR1 MDHEN, CDR2 SYDVKM. With 5 bases removed from V and 5 bases from J, the gap between germline ends came to 16 bases. The CDR3 region has the DNA TGTGCCAGCAGTCCGGACTTGGAGGTGAACAATGAGCAGTTCTTC. This gives the protein CASSPDLEVNNEQFF.

This sequence joins TRBV6-1 and TRBJ2-5; the match to TRBD1 covers 10 bases. CDR1 is MNHNS, CDR2 SASEGT, per germline. The CDR3 has 14 residues. With V trimmed by 4 bases and J by 7 bases, 6 bases remained unmatched. The CDR3 DNA follows: TGTGCCAGCAGTGGGGACAGGGGTTTCGGGACCCAGTACTTC. The encoded protein is CASSGDRGFGTQYF.